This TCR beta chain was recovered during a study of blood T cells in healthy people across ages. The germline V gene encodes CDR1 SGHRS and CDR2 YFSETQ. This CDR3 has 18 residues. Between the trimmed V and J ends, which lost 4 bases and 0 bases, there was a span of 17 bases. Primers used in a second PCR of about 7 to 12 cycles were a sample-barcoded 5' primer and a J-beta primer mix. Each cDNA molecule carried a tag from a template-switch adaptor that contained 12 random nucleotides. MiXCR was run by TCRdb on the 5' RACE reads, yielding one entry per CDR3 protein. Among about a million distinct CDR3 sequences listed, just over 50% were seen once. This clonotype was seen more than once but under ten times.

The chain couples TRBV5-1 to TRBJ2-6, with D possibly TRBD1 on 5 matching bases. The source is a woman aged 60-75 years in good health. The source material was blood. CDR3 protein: CASSRKTVLHSGANVLTF. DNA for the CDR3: TGCGCCAGCAGCCGAAAGACAGTACTCCACTCTGGGGCCAACGTCCTGACTTTC.